The rows below give T cell receptor beta chains drawn from one sample of a study of shared clonotypes between healthy human individuals. The method was immunoSEQ multiplex PCR; TCRdb's version includes in-frame clones alone and lacks a portion of them. The sample comprises about 1 million clones, roughly 75% of which are singletons, and roughly 1.5% rests with the top ten. Sequenced material: memory CD4+ T cells sorted from blood. These receptors were collected from a man aged 18 to 30 in good health. Both conserved end residues are part of each CDR3. D genes are given only for firm matches. Rows give clone size only sometimes, using once, few, many, or a class for an expanded clone.

>TRBV30|.|.|TRBJ2-1
TGTGCCTGGAGTGTATCTGGGAACAATGAGCAGTTCTTC
CAWSVSGNNEQFF
>TRBV5-1|TRBD2|.|TRBJ2-5
TGCGCCAGCAGCCCTTCCAGGACTAGCGGGAGGCCGCCCGGGGAGGAGACCCAGTACTTC
CASSPSRTSGRPPGEETQYF
>TRBV29-1|TRBD1|.|TRBJ2-4
TGCAGCGTGGGGGACAGGGGGAACATTCAGTACTTC
CSVGDRGNIQYF
>TRBV5-1|.|.|TRBJ1-6
TGCGCCAGCAGTACCGATCAGGGTCATAATTCACCCCTCCACTTT
CASSTDQGHNSPLHF
>TRBV15|.|.|TRBJ2-7
TGTGCCCCAGAGACTGGGGTTGGGGTATCCTACGAGCAGTACTTC
CAPETGVGVSYEQYF
>TRBV7-2|TRBD1|many|TRBJ2-4
TGTGCCAGCAGCTTAACCTGGGGACAGTTTAACATTCAGTACTTC
CASSLTWGQFNIQYF
>TRBV29-1|TRBD2|.|TRBJ2-2
TGCAGCGTGACTAGCGGGAGTGACACCGGGGAGCTGTTTTTT
CSVTSGSDTGELFF
>TRBV5-1|.|.|TRBJ1-2
TGCGCCAGCAGCCTCCTCGGGTTGTCTGGCTACACCTTC
CASSLLGLSGYTF
>TRBV19|TRBD2|.|TRBJ2-3
TGTGCCAGGGGACTAGCGGGAGAGGATACGCAGTATTTT
CARGLAGEDTQYF
>TRBV2|TRBD2|.|TRBJ2-5
TGTGCCAGCACCCGGGGACTACAAGAGACCCAGTACTTC
CASTRGLQETQYF
>TRBV2|.|.|TRBJ1-6
TGTGCCAGCAGTGCGGGACGGAATTCACCCCTCCACTTT
CASSAGRNSPLHF
>TRBV18|.|.|TRBJ2-3
TGTGCCAGCTCAACGGGGCCCGGGCGGGCAGATACGCAGTATTTT
CASSTGPGRADTQYF
>TRBV11-2|.|.|TRBJ2-2
TGTGCCAGCAGAAGACAGGGAGGGACCGGGGAGCTGTTTTTT
CASRRQGGTGELFF
>TRBV6-1|.|once|TRBJ2-7
TGTGCCAGCAGAGACACTTCCAGGGCCGAGCAGTACTTC
CASRDTSRAEQYF